The entry below describes one T cell receptor (beta chain). Its target is unknown. TCRdb's copy holds only in-frame clones and misses some; the assay was immunoSEQ multiplex PCR. The sample includes under 600,000 clones, roughly 97% of them seen just once. The data were taken from a study of shared clonotypes between healthy human individuals. General observations from the study: Several donors showed sharing of approximately 5% of naive CD4 clonotypes.

V shed 5 bases and J 5 bases; nucleotides not matched to a gene: 5. Germline CDR1 MDHEN, CDR2 SYDVKM. CDR3 size: 14 residues. The rearrangement joins TRBV28 to TRBJ2-5; 10 bases align to TRBD1. The sequence derives from a woman in her twenties or thirties in good health. Sequenced input: naive CD4+ T cells sorted from blood. Subset given: CD45RA+ positively selected. The CDR3: CASSTDRGYETQYF. CDR3 in DNA: TGTGCCAGCAGTACGGACAGGGGGTACGAGACCCAGTACTTC.